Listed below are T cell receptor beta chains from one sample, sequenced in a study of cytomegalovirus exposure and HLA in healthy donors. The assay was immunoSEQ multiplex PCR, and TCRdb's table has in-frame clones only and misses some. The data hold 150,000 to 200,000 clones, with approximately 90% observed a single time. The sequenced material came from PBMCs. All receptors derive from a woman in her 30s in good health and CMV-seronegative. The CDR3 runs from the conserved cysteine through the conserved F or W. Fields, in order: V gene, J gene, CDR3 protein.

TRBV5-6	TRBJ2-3	CASSGEWYSTDTQYF
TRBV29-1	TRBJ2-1	CSVEPSGRGANEQFF
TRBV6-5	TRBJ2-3	CASSYGSDDTQYF
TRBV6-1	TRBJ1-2	CASSSWAYGYTF
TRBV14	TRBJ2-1	CASSQRAGLAVNNEQFF
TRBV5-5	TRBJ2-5	CASSARGRDSETQYF
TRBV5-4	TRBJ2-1	CASSSPFGLAGGRGYNEQFF
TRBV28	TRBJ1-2	CASSSTGNGYTF
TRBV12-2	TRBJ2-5	CASRSPTQGAKTQYF
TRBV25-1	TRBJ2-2	CASSEGLAGTGELFF
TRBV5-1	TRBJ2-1	CASSLAPGDLFF
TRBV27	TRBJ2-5	CASSLQWGLRETQYF